The 16 T cell receptor beta chains below all came from one sample that was sequenced in a study of cytomegalovirus exposure and HLA in healthy donors. Amplification used 60 Vbeta primers and 13 Jbeta primers. Clones were sequenced by immunoSEQ multiplex PCR, and TCRdb holds only the in-frame ones, with some missing. The repertoire holds some 170,000 clones, with 80% to 85% as singletons. Specimen: PBMCs. The source is a man in his fifties or sixties in good health and CMV-seropositive.

V usage is TRBV11-2 and J usage is TRBJ2-7; 9 bases align to TRBD1. The CDR3 spans 15 residues. Trimming cost V 5 bases and J 5 bases; bases outside gene matches: 10. CDR1 and CDR2 (germline): SGHAT, FQNNGV. CDR3 in amino acids: CASSRRGTGRHEQYF. Written as DNA, the CDR3 is TGTGCCAGCAGCAGGAGGGGGACAGGGCGACACGAGCAGTACTTC.

The chain uses TRBV27 and TRBJ1-5; D remains ambiguous. Germline V gene lookup returns CDR1 MNHEY and CDR2 SMNVEV (reference sequence). The CDR3 contains 13 residues. Between the trimmed V and J ends, which lost 5 bases and 6 bases, there was a span of 11 bases. CDR3 amino acids: CASSPSTFQPQHF. CDR3 nucleotide sequence: TGTGCCAGCAGTCCTAGCACGTTTCAGCCCCAGCATTTT.

The chain has TRBV9 and TRBJ2-7, with D tentatively TRBD2 (6 bases). Germline V gene sequence: CDR1 SGDLS, CDR2 YYNGEE. The CDR3 is made up of 14 amino acids. V was clipped by 2 bases and J by 3 bases, with 12 bases between them. CDR3 sequence reads: CASSVRDSNYEQYF. The CDR3 bases are TGTGCCAGCAGCGTCCGGGACTCCAACTACGAGCAGTACTTC.

The chain links TRBV7-6 to TRBJ1-1, with TRBD1 matching 12 bases. The CDR3 spans 16 residues. J gave up 5 bases and V 4 bases, and 8 bases lay outside the gene matches. Germline V lookup: CDR1 SGHVS, CDR2 FNYEAQ. CDR3 DNA: TGTGCCAGCAGCTCGGGACAGGGGGCAGTCGGAACTGAAGCTTTCTTT. Translation gives CASSSGQGAVGTEAFF.

This clone was seen more than once but under ten times. The rearrangement joins TRBV27 to TRBJ2-1; possible D gene TRBD1, 5 bases. This CDR3 comprises 14 residues. Trimming shortened V by 6 bases and J by 1 base, and 10 bases separated the two germline ends. Germline V lookup: CDR1 MNHEY, CDR2 SMNVEV (reference sequence). The chain's CDR3 is CASSQGLSYNEQFF. The CDR3 DNA sequence: TGTGCCAGCAGCCAGGGTTTATCCTACAATGAGCAGTTCTTC.

The J gene is TRBJ2-5, the V gene TRBV28; 7 positions agree with TRBD2. Per germline, CDR1 MDHEN and CDR2 SYDVKM. The J segment lost 6 bases and the V segment lost 7 bases, leaving 5 bases of the junction unmatched. The CDR3 consists of 12 residues. The DNA of the CDR3 is TGTGCCAGCAAGGTCGGGGGGAAGACCCAGTACTTC. As protein: CASKVGGKTQYF.

The chain uses TRBV13 and TRBJ2-1; 13 bases are shared with TRBD2. CDR1 and CDR2 (germline): PRHDT, FYEKMQ (reference sequence). The V gene end was trimmed by 5 bases and the J gene end by 8 bases; junction bases not matched to a gene: 6. This CDR3 has 15 amino acids. CDR3 protein: CASSLTSGRADEQFF. CDR3 bases: TGTGCCAGCAGCCTTACTAGCGGGAGGGCCGATGAGCAGTTCTTC.

This sequence joins TRBV4-1 and TRBJ2-5; D might be TRBD2 (5 bases). Germline values: CDR1 MGHRA, CDR2 YSYEKL. This CDR3 is 16 amino acids long. Trimming stripped 3 bases from V and 1 base from J, with 15 bases between. CDR3 sequence (DNA): TGCGCCAGCAGCCACAAAAGACCGGGGATCCAAGAGACCCAGTACTTC. It translates to CASSHKRPGIQETQYF.

The rearrangement uses TRBV6-1 and TRBJ2-7; D possibly corresponds to TRBD2 (7 bases). Germline V gives CDR1 MNHNS, CDR2 SASEGT. Trimming left V 7 bases short and J 10 bases short, with 26 bases between. This CDR3 has 15 residues. The CDR3 reads CASTTWWGLAEAQYF. The CDR3 coding sequence is TGTGCCAGCACTACATGGTGGGGGCTAGCGGAAGCTCAGTACTTC.

This chain joins TRBV10-3 and TRBJ2-2, with 9 positions matching TRBD1. Germline V CDR1 and CDR2: ENHRY, SYGVKD. V shed 4 bases and J 2 bases; nucleotides not matched to a gene: 5. The CDR3 consists of 16 residues. The CDR3 DNA follows: TGTGCCATCAGTGGGGCGGACAGGGGTAACACCGGGGAGCTGTTTTTT. Its translation is CAISGADRGNTGELFF.

The chain carries TRBV7-9 and TRBJ1-3; perhaps TRBD1 as D (6 bases). The germline CDR1 and CDR2 sequences are SEHNR and FQNEAQ (reference sequence). This CDR3 is built from 12 residues. V gave up 3 bases and J gave up 12 bases, with 12 bases separating them. The CDR3 sequence is CASSFGDTGIYF. CDR3 nucleotides: TGTGCCAGCAGCTTTGGGGACACTGGCATATATTTT.

V and J are TRBV4-1 and TRBJ1-6, with D possibly matching TRBD1 (6 bases). Per germline, CDR1 MGHRA and CDR2 YSYEKL. The CDR3 contains 16 residues. With 0 bases removed from V and 4 bases from J, the gap between germline ends came to 10 bases. The CDR3 coding sequence is TGCGCCAGCAGCCAAGAAAGAGGGGGATATAATTCACCCCTCCACTTT. This encodes CASSQERGGYNSPLHF.

The sample holds one count of this clone. This chain joins TRBV6-5 and TRBJ2-7; TRBD2 matches at 10 bases. Trimming removed 6 bases from V and 0 bases from J; junction bases left unmatched: 2. The CDR3 covers 14 residues. CDR1 is MNHEY, CDR2 SVGAGI, per germline. The CDR3 nucleotides are TGTGCCAGCAGGGCTAGCGGGAGCTCCTACGAGCAGTACTTC. Translating gives CASRASGSSYEQYF.

With respect to this clone: Other DNA sequences in this sample translate to the same CDR3. The chain carries TRBV9 and TRBJ1-5; TRBD1 is a possible D gene (5 bases). The CDR3 spans 14 residues. The V end was cut by 2 bases, the J end by 5 bases, with 11 bases between. Per germline, CDR1 SGDLS and CDR2 YYNGEE. CDR3 coding DNA: TGTGCCAGCAGCGTGGGAGGGGTGTATCAGCCCCAGCATTTT. Translation gives CASSVGGVYQPQHF.

This chain connects TRBV10-3 to TRBJ2-6; 10 bases agree with TRBD1. Per the germline V gene, CDR1 is ENHRY and CDR2 is SYGVKD. V dropped 5 bases and J dropped 2; count of bases not matched to a gene: 6. This CDR3 region has 17 residues. CDR3 DNA sequence: TGTGCCATCAGTTTGGGACAGGGGCCTACTGGGGCCAACGTCCTGACTTTC. As protein: CAISLGQGPTGANVLTF.

This chain links TRBV15 with TRBJ2-1; 14 bases align to TRBD2. V shed 6 bases, J shed 9 bases, and the junction held 13 bases outside the gene matches. The CDR3 sequence is 17 residues long. Germline values: CDR1 LNHNV, CDR2 YYDKDF (reference sequence). The CDR3, as DNA: TGTGCCACCAGTAACCCAAAGGGACTAGCGGGGGATGCTGAGCAGTTCTTC. As protein: CATSNPKGLAGDAEQFF.